This T cell receptor (beta chain) was recovered during a study of blood T cell repertoires in COVID-19. The wider study: Samples representing acute and convalescent COVID-19 were sourced from the United States, Italy and Spain. The analysed material was cDNA or gDNA that came from T cells, B-cell-depleted T cells, or PBMCs.

The CDR3 spans 18 residues. Germline V gene lookup returns CDR1 MDHEN and CDR2 SYDVKM. Trimming stripped 7 bases from V and 2 bases from J, with 24 bases between. Using immunoSEQ multiplex PCR, the repertoire was profiled, and TCRdb retains in-frame clones only, with some absent. The sample shows roughly 250,000 clones, approximately 85% of them seen only once. The chain joins TRBV28 to TRBJ1-5; maybe TRBD1 (5 bases). This receptor was taken from a human donor with COVID-19, enrolled during active disease. The donor label of this sample is uncertain. What was sequenced was peripheral blood. This CDR3 reads CASNPSRGTSGGNQPQHF. The DNA for the CDR3 is TGTGCCAGCAACCCATCGCGGGGGACTAGCGGTGGCAATCAGCCCCAGCATTTT.